The sample holds a few counts of the clone carrying this T cell receptor beta chain. Its specificity is not known. The data stem from a study of beta chain features in type 1 diabetes. Across the study: In age, gender and cell yields, patients were similar to healthy donors. Findings and limits, study-wide: Within patients, naive, central memory and Treg TCRB repertoires seemed more similar than within healthy donors. Shorter TCRB CDR3s, moderately but significantly so, marked every one of the four CD4+ subsets in Type 1 diabetes patients.

Reverse transcription of all isolated RNA meant that expressed TCRB transcripts were sequenced. Repertoires were generated with immunoSEQ multiplex PCR, while TCRdb's copy carries only in-frame clones and drops some. The table shows roughly 300,000 clones, with 14% occurring only once. CDR1 and CDR2 (germline): GTSNPN, SVGIG (reference sequence). The CDR3 covers 14 residues. The origin of this receptor is a young man with type 1 diabetes. The sample consisted of naive CD4+ T cells from blood. The chain has TRBV30 and TRBJ2-7; 8 positions match TRBD2. The CDR3 sequence is CALNLLGLAFEQYF. The CDR3 DNA sequence: TGTGCACTAAACCTGTTAGGACTAGCATTCGAGCAGTACTTC.